The text below deals with one T cell receptor (beta chain). The antigen is not known. The study co-extracted DNA and RNA from around 20-30 mg of unsorted bulk tissue. Resecting the tumor surgically was how the patients' primary liver carcinoma was treated. Every tumor yielded five separate sampled regions. The CDR3 has 14 amino acids. V lost 5 bases to trimming and J lost 6 bases; unmatched junction nucleotides: 6. CDR1 MDHEN and CDR2 SYDVKM come from the germline V gene. Reverse transcription of roughly 0.5 ug total RNA with a constant-region primer produced TCR beta cDNA. Slightly modified ARM-PCR, run as three nested multiplex PCR rounds, produced the TCR beta libraries. PCR rounds one and two used TRBV1-TRBV30 forward primers with a C-beta reverse primer for approximately 11 cycles each. TCRdb analysed the multiplex PCR reads with MiXCR anew, one entry per CDR3 protein. The sample has about 50,000 distinct CDR3 sequences, 60% to 80% seen once.

This sample was included in a study of tumor-infiltrating lymphocytes in primary liver carcinoma. Study outcomes and limitations: Just around 7.5-25% of top clones spanned all five tumor regions.

The TCR comes from a man aged 35 to 55 with primary liver carcinoma and hepatitis B virus infection. Sequencing was done on a sample of liver tumor tissue from sampling region 5. Documented subset: tumor region T5, tumor centre. V gene TRBV28 combines with J gene TRBJ1-5; 8 nucleotides agree with TRBD1. The CDR3 spells CASSLTGATQPQHF. The CDR3 DNA follows: TGTGCCAGCAGTCTGACAGGGGCGACTCAGCCCCAGCATTTT.